Below, 9 T cell receptor beta chains from the same sample are listed, as sequenced in a study of T cells in Graves' hyperthyroidism and ophthalmopathy (dated by TCRdb to between 2018 and 2020). The library was made by multiplex PCR. TCRdb names Illumina HiSeq 2000 as the instrument used. Amplification of TCR beta CDR3 regions was carried out from RNA transcripts. The first round of RT-PCR for the TCR CDR3 was performed with the HTBI primer set and the Qiagen OneStep RT-PCR kit. In-frame beta chains were kept once TCRdb had trimmed the public reads at Q25 with fastp and called clones with MiXCR. All rows with the same CDR3 protein become a single entry with the most common DNA and genes. The sample records under 750,000 distinct CDR3 sequences, over 15% of which are singletons. Of the sample, approximately 15% falls within the top ten clones. The sample comprised blood. These receptor sequences come from a woman between 45 and 65 years old with Graves' hyperthyroidism that later progressed to Graves' ophthalmopathy.

The V call is TRBV4-2, the J call TRBJ2-5, with 12 bases lining up with TRBD2. The CDR3 loop spans 14 amino acids. The J segment lost 7 bases and the V segment lost 5 bases, leaving 5 bases of the junction unmatched. Germline values: CDR1 LGHNA, CDR2 YNFKEQ. The CDR3 protein is CASSSSGGEGTQYF. As DNA, the CDR3 is TGTGCCAGCAGCTCTAGCGGGGGGGAAGGGACCCAGTACTTC.

This clonotype came up many times. The V and J genes are TRBV16 and TRBJ1-1; D possibly corresponds to TRBD1 (5 bases). Germline values: CDR1 KGHSY, CDR2 FQNENV. The V end lost 3 bases, the J end lost 6 bases, and 17 bases lay between the germline ends. This CDR3 contains 15 residues. In DNA, the CDR3 is TGTGCCAGCAGCCACCGTGGGGCAGGATGGGCTGAAGCTTTCTTT. Translation gives CASSHRGAGWAEAFF.

This clonotype was observed a handful of times. The chain carries TRBV6-1 and TRBJ1-5; no firm D call. Looked up from germline, CDR1 is MNHNS and CDR2 is SASEGT. The CDR3 totals 13 residues. Trimming removed 2 bases from V and 7 bases from J, with 9 bases in between. The CDR3 DNA reads as TGTGCCAGCAGTGAATACGTGCGGCAGCCCCAGCATTTT. Protein: CASSEYVRQPQHF.

This clonotype was observed many times. The rearrangement uses TRBV12-3 or TRBV12-4 and TRBJ2-3; TRBD1 matches at 9 bases. This CDR3 comprises 16 residues. V lost 6 bases, J lost 2 bases, and 9 bases stayed unmatched. The CDR3 sequence: CASRTGTGKVTDTQYF. Here the CDR3 DNA reads TGTGCCAGCAGGACCGGGACAGGGAAAGTCACAGATACGCAGTATTTT.

V and J are TRBV19 and TRBJ1-1, with D perhaps TRBD1 (5 bases). CDR1 and CDR2 from the germline V gene are LNHDA and SQIVND (reference sequence). The CDR3 runs to 12 residues. With 2 bases removed from V and 8 bases from J, the gap between germline ends came to 9 bases. This chain's CDR3 is CASSIQAGEAFF. As DNA, the CDR3 is TGTGCCAGTAGTATACAGGCAGGGGAAGCTTTCTTT.

This clonotype is a singleton in its sample. The J gene is TRBJ2-3, the V gene TRBV10-1; possibly TRBD1 for D (6 bases). Germline values: CDR1 WNHNN, CDR2 SYGVQD (reference sequence). This CDR3 spans 14 amino acids. V shed 0 bases and J shed 5 bases, with 9 bases lying between them. CDR3 nucleotide sequence: TGCGCCAGCAGTGAGTCGGGGGCCCAAGATACGCAGTATTTT. Encoded protein: CASSESGAQDTQYF.

This clonotype occurred many times. The chain employs TRBV7-3 and TRBJ2-1; D may be TRBD1 (5 bases). From germline, CDR1 is SGHTA and CDR2 FQGTGA. The V gene lost 2 bases and the J gene lost 9 bases, with 11 bases spanning the gap. The CDR3 sequence is 13 residues long. The CDR3, as DNA: TGTGCCAGCAGCTTAGGATCAAGGGGTGAGCAGTTCTTC. Its protein product is CASSLGSRGEQFF.

This clonotype was detected a few times. Mismatch with germline at one junction end may stem from a read error. The J gene is TRBJ1-5, the V gene TRBV27; D may be TRBD1 (5 bases). Germline V gene lookup returns CDR1 MNHEY and CDR2 SMNVEV (reference sequence). This CDR3 is built from 15 residues. The CDR3 DNA follows: TGTGCCAACAGTAGCATGGGACGGAGCAATCAGCCCCAGCATTTT. It encodes CANSSMGRSNQPQHF.

This clonotype was detected a few times. V usage is TRBV12-3 or TRBV12-4 and J usage is TRBJ1-5; tentatively, D is TRBD1 (6 bases). Deletions cut 4 bases from V and 3 bases from J, with 19 bases between. The CDR3 has 17 amino acids. The CDR3 region has the DNA TGTGCCAGCAGTTCTCTTGGGCCAGGGGAGTACAATCAGCCCCAGCATTTT. Amino acids: CASSSLGPGEYNQPQHF.